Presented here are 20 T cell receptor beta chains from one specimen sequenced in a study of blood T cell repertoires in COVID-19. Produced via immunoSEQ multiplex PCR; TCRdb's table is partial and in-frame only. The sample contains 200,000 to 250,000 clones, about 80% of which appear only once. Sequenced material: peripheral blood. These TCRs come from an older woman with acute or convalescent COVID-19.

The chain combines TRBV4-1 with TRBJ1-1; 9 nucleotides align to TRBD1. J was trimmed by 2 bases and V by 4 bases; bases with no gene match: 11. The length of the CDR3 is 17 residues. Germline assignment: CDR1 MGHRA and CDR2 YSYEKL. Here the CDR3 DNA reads TGCGCCAGCAGCCGCCTTATGGGACAGGGAACAAACACTGAAGCTTTCTTT. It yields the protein CASSRLMGQGTNTEAFF.

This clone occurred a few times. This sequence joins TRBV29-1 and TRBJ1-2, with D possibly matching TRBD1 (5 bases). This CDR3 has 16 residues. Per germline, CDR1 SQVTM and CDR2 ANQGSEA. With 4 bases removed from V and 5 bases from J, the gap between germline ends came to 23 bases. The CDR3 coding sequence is TGCAGCGTTGGGGGGGTGGGAACCCTCGACTTTTATGGCTACACCTTC. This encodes CSVGGVGTLDFYGYTF.

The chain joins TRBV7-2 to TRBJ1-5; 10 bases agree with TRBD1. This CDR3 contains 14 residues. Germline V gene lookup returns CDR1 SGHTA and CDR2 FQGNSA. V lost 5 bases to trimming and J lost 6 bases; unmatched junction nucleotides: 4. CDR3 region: CASSARQGAQPQHF. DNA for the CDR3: TGTGCCAGCAGCGCACGACAGGGGGCTCAGCCCCAGCATTTT. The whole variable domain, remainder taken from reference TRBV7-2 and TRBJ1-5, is GAGVSQSPSNKVTEKGKDVELRCDPISGHTALYWYRQSLGQGLEFLIYFQGNSAPDKSGLPSDRFSAERTGGSVSTLTIQRTQQEDSAVYLCASSARQGAQPQHFGDGTRLSIL.

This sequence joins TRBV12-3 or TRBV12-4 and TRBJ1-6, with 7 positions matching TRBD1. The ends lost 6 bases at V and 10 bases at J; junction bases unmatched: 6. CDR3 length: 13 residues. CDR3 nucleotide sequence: TGTGCCAGCAGACAGGGGAGAGAGTCACCCCTCCACTTT. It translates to CASRQGRESPLHF.

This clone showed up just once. CDR3 protein: CAISDVLAGVLQYF. The DNA for the CDR3 is TGTGCCATCAGTGATGTCCTAGCGGGGGTCTTGCAGTACTTC. The chain uses TRBV10-3 and TRBJ2-7, with TRBD2 identical over 10 bases. Germline CDR1 and CDR2: ENHRY and SYGVKD. The trim removed 3 bases at V and 9 bases at J, leaving 8 bases unmatched. The CDR3 is made up of 14 amino acids.

This CDR3 reads CSAQQGVGNTIYF. CDR3 in DNA: TGCAGCGCGCAACAGGGGGTCGGAAACACCATATATTTT. The chain employs TRBV29-1 and TRBJ1-3; TRBD1 matches 8 bases. The CDR3 consists of 13 residues. V lost 7 bases to trimming and J lost 4 bases; unmatched junction nucleotides: 6. Per germline, CDR1 SQVTM and CDR2 ANQGSEA. Supplemented by reference TRBV29-1 and TRBJ1-3, the full variable domain reads SAVISQKPSRDICQRGTSLTIQCQVDSQVTMMFWYRQQPGQSLTLIATANQGSEATYESGFVIDKFPISRPNLTFSTLTVSNMSPEDSSIYLCSAQQGVGNTIYFGEGSWLTVV.

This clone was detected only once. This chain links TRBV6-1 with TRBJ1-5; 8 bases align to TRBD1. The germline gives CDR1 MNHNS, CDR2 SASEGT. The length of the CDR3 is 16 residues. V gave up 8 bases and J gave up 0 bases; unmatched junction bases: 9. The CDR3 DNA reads TGTGCCAGCGGTGGACTTGGACAGGGTAGCAATCAGCCCCAGCATTTT. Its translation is CASGGLGQGSNQPQHF.

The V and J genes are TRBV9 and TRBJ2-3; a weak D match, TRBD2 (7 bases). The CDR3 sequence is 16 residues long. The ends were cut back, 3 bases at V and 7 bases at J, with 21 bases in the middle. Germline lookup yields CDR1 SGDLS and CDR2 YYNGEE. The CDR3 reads CASSAGGGGAKYTQYF. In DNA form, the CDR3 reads TGTGCCAGCAGCGCGGGAGGAGGGGGGGCCAAATATACGCAGTATTTT.

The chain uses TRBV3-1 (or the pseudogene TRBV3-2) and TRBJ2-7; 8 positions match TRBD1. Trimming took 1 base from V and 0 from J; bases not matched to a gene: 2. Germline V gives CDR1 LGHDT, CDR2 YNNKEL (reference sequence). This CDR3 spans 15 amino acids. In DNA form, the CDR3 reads TGTGCCAGCAGCCAAGCAACAGGGGGCTCCTACGAGCAGTACTTC. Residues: CASSQATGGSYEQYF.

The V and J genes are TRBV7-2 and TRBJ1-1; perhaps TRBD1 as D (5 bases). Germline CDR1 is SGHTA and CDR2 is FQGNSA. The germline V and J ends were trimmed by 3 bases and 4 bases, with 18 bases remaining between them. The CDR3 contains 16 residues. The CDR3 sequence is CASSLAPAGGVTEAFF. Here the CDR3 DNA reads TGTGCCAGCAGCTTGGCTCCGGCCGGAGGGGTCACTGAAGCTTTCTTT.

Written as DNA, the CDR3 is TGTGCCAGCAGCCCCCAACAGGGGGCGGGTCAGCCCCAGCATTTT. Its translation: CASSPQQGAGQPQHF. The rearrangement uses TRBV7-2 and TRBJ1-5, with TRBD1 matching 9 bases. This CDR3 spans 15 amino acids. Germline V gene sequence: CDR1 SGHTA, CDR2 FQGNSA. With 5 bases clipped from V and 6 bases from J, the junction kept 8 bases outside the gene matches. The variable domain in full, completed from reference TRBV7-2 and TRBJ1-5, reads GAGVSQSPSNKVTEKGKDVELRCDPISGHTALYWYRQSLGQGLEFLIYFQGNSAPDKSGLPSDRFSAERTGGSVSTLTIQRTQQEDSAVYLCASSPQQGAGQPQHFGDGTRLSIL.

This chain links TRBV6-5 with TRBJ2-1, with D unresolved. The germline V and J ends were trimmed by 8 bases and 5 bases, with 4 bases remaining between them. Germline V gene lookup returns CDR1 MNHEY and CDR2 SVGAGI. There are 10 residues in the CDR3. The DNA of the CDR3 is TGTGCCAGCTCAAACAATGAGCAGTTCTTC. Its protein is CASSNNEQFF.

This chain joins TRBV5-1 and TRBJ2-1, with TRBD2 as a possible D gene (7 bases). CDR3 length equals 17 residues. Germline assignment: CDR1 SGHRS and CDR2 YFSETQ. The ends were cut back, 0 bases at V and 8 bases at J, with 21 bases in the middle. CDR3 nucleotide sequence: TGCGCCAGCAGCTTGGGCACAGGGAGGGTCCGGGGGGATGAGCAGTTCTTC. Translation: CASSLGTGRVRGDEQFF.

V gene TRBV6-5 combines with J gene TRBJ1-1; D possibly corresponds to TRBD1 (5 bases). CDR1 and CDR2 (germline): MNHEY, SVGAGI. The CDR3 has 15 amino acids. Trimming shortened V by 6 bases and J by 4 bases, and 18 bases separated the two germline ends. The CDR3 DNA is TGTGCCAGCAGGCTATCCCTTCAGGGTCCCACTGAAGCTTTCTTT. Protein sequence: CASRLSLQGPTEAFF.

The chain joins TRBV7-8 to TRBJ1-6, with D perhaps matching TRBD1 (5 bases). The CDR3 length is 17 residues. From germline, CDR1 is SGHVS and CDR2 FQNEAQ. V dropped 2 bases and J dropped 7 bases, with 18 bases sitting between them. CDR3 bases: TGTGCCAGCAGCTTAACTTGGGGCTCCGCTGTCAATTCACCCCTCCACTTT. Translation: CASSLTWGSAVNSPLHF.

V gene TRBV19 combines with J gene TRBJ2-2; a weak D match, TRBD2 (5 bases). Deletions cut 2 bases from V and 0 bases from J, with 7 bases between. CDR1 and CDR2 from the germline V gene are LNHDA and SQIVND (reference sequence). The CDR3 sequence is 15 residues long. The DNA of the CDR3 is TGTGCCAGTAGTATAAGGACTGCGAACACCGGGGAGCTGTTTTTT. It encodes CASSIRTANTGELFF.

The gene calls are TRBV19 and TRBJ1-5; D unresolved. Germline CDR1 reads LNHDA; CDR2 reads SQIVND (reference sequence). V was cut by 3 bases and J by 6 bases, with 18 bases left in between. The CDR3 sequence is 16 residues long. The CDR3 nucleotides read TGTGCCAGTAGTATCCGGGAATTAGTTGCGGGTCAGCCCCAGCATTTT. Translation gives CASSIRELVAGQPQHF.

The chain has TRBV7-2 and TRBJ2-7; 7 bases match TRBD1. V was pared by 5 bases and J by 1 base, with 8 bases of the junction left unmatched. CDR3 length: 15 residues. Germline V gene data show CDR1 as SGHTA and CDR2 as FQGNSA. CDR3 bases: TGTGCCAGCAGCAAGGACAGGTCTTTATCCTACGAGCAGTACTTC. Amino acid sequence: CASSKDRSLSYEQYF.

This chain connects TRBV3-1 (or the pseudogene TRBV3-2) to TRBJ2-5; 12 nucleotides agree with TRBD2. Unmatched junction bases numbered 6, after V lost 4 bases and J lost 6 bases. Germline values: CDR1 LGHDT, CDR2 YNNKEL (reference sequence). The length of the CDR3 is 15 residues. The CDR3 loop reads CASSLASGGAQTQYF. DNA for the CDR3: TGTGCCAGCAGCCTGGCTAGCGGGGGGGCTCAGACCCAGTACTTC.

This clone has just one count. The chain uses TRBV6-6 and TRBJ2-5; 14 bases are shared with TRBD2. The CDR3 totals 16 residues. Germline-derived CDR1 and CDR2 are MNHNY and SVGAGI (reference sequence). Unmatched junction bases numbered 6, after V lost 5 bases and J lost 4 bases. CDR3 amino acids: CASSPQGLAGVETQYF. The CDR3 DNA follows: TGTGCCAGCAGTCCACAGGGACTAGCGGGGGTAGAGACCCAGTACTTC.